These T cell receptor beta chains were read from a single sample in a study of OX40 agonist ivuxolimab in advanced cancers. Assay used: immunoSEQ multiplex PCR; TCRdb lists only in-frame clones, some missing. The sample lists fewer than 100,000 clones; 93% were seen once. Sequenced here: CD4+ or CD8+ T cells sorted from blood, sampled in a trial of the OX40 agonist ivuxolimab. The source of these receptors is an adult with an advanced solid tumor such as melanoma, head and neck, liver or kidney cancer. CDR3s leave out the opening cysteine and the closing phenylalanine or tryptophan. D genes are given only for firm matches.

V gene	D gene	J gene	CDR3 protein
TRBV6-5	.	TRBJ1-1	ASSSFREAF
TRBV15	.	TRBJ2-7	ATSRDPKITGEQY
TRBV9	TRBD1	TRBJ1-2	ASHPGTGVGYT
TRBV19	.	TRBJ1-5	ASSIGREGSQPQH
TRBV28	TRBD2	TRBJ2-1	ASSIGLIAGGPGEQF
TRBV10-3	TRBD1	TRBJ1-2	AISDPGTGLSNGYT
TRBV28	.	TRBJ2-7	ASSLGRGYEQY
TRBV7-8	TRBD2	TRBJ2-5	ASSLVAGVETQY
TRBV5-5	TRBD2	TRBJ2-7	ASSQTSGIYEQY
TRBV28	.	TRBJ2-6	ASSSRISGANVLT
TRBV2	TRBD2	TRBJ2-7	ASYGGAYEQY
TRBV5-1	.	TRBJ2-3	ASSLEVPYTDTQY
TRBV25-1	TRBD2	TRBJ2-5	ASSAFRLAGPGAQY
TRBV30	TRBD1	TRBJ2-1	AWSTDRVYNEQF
TRBV2	.	TRBJ1-3	ASRGRHSGNTIY
TRBV4-1	.	TRBJ2-1	ASSQEGGHANEQF
TRBV5-1	TRBD2	TRBJ2-5	ASSLIFGRETETQY
TRBV27	.	TRBJ1-1	ASSLSGGRNTEAF
TRBV5-4	.	TRBJ1-1	ASSSADTEAF
TRBV5-1	.	TRBJ2-7	ASRAYEQY
TRBV5-6	.	TRBJ1-1	ASSFKGNTEAF
TRBV6-5	.	TRBJ2-2	ASSYGDPGFTGELF
TRBV7-2	.	TRBJ2-7	ASSLRGSYEQY
TRBV4-2	.	TRBJ2-1	ASSQWGGPPNNEQF
TRBV27	.	TRBJ2-7	ASSLAQGNHEQY
TRBV4-1	TRBD2	TRBJ2-7	ASSQIVLSGRATYEQY
TRBV5-1	.	TRBJ1-1	ARGNTEAF
TRBV19	TRBD1	TRBJ1-5	ASSSLGTGNQPQH
TRBV27	.	TRBJ1-5	ASRLGMGQPQH
TRBV7-9	.	TRBJ2-5	ASSSWDSGGTQY
TRBV12-5	TRBD1	TRBJ1-6	ASGYEGARSPLH
TRBV2	.	TRBJ1-4	ASSALGEKLF
TRBV27	.	TRBJ1-2	ASTLRGGVRGGYT
TRBV4-1	.	TRBJ2-7	ASSHSSRDYEQY
TRBV19	.	TRBJ2-1	ASSMYSGNEQF
TRBV13	.	TRBJ1-1	ASSPILNTEAF
TRBV27	.	TRBJ2-2	ASSFRGLTGELF
TRBV11-2	.	TRBJ1-3	ASSLVGARNTIY
TRBV6-5	.	TRBJ1-1	ASRLTSNSMAEAF
TRBV7-8	TRBD1	TRBJ1-6	ASSWDRGNSPLH
TRBV5-6	.	TRBJ2-5	ASSRGAFQETQY
TRBV15	.	TRBJ2-7	ATSRGQRAPYEQY
TRBV2	.	TRBJ1-1	ASSELGQNTEAF
TRBV28	TRBD2	TRBJ2-5	ASSPGTSGSQETQY
TRBV29-1	.	TRBJ1-1	SVTGDKNTEAF
TRBV29-1	.	TRBJ1-2	SVDKYGYT
TRBV7-3	.	TRBJ1-5	ASSLKGSRDHSNQPQH
TRBV6-5	.	TRBJ1-4	ASSPSDGGKLF
TRBV5-4	.	TRBJ2-3	ASSVPYTDTQY
TRBV21-1	.	TRBJ1-3	ASSEETGDFGNTIY
TRBV11-2	.	TRBJ2-7	ASSLAGNRHEQY